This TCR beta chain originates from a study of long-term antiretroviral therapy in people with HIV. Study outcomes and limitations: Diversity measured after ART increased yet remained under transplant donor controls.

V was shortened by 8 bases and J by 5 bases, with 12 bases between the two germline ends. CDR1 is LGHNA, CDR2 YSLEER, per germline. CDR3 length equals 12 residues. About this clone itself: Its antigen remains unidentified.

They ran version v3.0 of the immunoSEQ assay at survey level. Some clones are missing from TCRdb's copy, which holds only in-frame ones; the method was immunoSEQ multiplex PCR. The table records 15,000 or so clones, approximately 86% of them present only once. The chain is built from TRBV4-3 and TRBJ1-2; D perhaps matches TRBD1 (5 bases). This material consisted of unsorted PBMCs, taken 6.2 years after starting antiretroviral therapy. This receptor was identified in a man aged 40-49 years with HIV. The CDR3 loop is CASGESGYGYTF. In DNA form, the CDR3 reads TGCGCCAGCGGGGAATCAGGGTATGGCTACACCTTC.